These T cell receptor beta chains were read from a single sample in a study of CD8 T cells in Susac syndrome. TCRdb re-analysed the immunoSEQ multiplex PCR reads in MiXCR, keeping a single row per CDR3 protein. The sample holds approximately 190,000 distinct CDR3 sequences, around 93% seen once. Specimen: CD4+ T cells from PBMCs. The receptors derive from a human donor in good health. Both conserved end residues are part of each CDR3. D genes are given only for firm matches. Some rows mark clone size as missing; the rest say once, few, many or name a class of expanded clone.

D gene: NA
J gene: TRBJ1-1
clone size: NA
V gene: TRBV20-1
CDR3 DNA: TGCAGTGCAGGGGCGGAGTTGGCGGCGGAAGCTTTCTTT
CDR3 protein: CSAGAELAAEAFF

D gene: TRBD1
J gene: TRBJ1-1
clone size: NA
V gene: TRBV9
CDR3 DNA: TGTGCCAGCAGCCCAGGAGGTAGGACAGGGGGTATGAACACTGAAGCTTTCTTT
CDR3 protein: CASSPGGRTGGMNTEAFF

D gene: TRBD1
J gene: TRBJ2-3
clone size: NA
V gene: TRBV11-3
CDR3 DNA: TGTGCCAGCAGCCCGGGTGTGACAGGGGGATTCACAGATACGCAGTATTTT
CDR3 protein: CASSPGVTGGFTDTQYF

D gene: NA
J gene: TRBJ2-3
clone size: NA
V gene: TRBV29-1
CDR3 DNA: TGCAGTGGGGGGCGAGATACGCAGTATTTT
CDR3 protein: CSGGRDTQYF

D gene: TRBD2
J gene: TRBJ2-5
clone size: NA
V gene: TRBV7-8
CDR3 DNA: TGTGCCAGCAGCCCCCTAGCGGGGTCCGGAGAGACCCAGTACTTC
CDR3 protein: CASSPLAGSGETQYF

D gene: TRBD2
J gene: TRBJ2-1
clone size: NA
V gene: TRBV11-2
CDR3 DNA: TGTGCCAGCAGCTTAGACTCGGGACTAGCGCCAGAGCAGTTCTTC
CDR3 protein: CASSLDSGLAPEQFF

D gene: NA
J gene: TRBJ1-6
clone size: NA
V gene: TRBV9
CDR3 DNA: TGTGCCAGCAGCCGGCTGGGGGCGAATAATTCACCCCTCCACTTT
CDR3 protein: CASSRLGANNSPLHF

D gene: NA
J gene: TRBJ2-2
clone size: NA
V gene: TRBV4-2
CDR3 DNA: TGTGCCAGCAGCCAAGCCTCGAGGGGGGCCGGGGAGCTGTTTTTT
CDR3 protein: CASSQASRGAGELFF

D gene: TRBD1
J gene: TRBJ2-1
clone size: NA
V gene: TRBV10-3
CDR3 DNA: TGTGCCATTGCAGAAAACACAGGGGTAGCCAATGAGCAGTTCTTC
CDR3 protein: CAIAENTGVANEQFF

D gene: NA
J gene: TRBJ1-6
clone size: NA
V gene: TRBV9
CDR3 DNA: TGTGCCAGCAGCGTCCGGACAAATAATTCACCCCTCCACTTT
CDR3 protein: CASSVRTNNSPLHF

D gene: NA
J gene: TRBJ1-1
clone size: NA
V gene: TRBV25-1
CDR3 DNA: TGTGCCAGCAGTGATAGCTGGGGAGCTTTCTTT
CDR3 protein: CASSDSWGAFF

D gene: NA
J gene: TRBJ2-5
clone size: NA
V gene: TRBV3-1
CDR3 DNA: TGTGCCAGCAGCCCTCCGGGGCACCAAGAGACCCAGTACTTC
CDR3 protein: CASSPPGHQETQYF

D gene: NA
J gene: TRBJ2-2
clone size: NA
V gene: TRBV9
CDR3 DNA: TGTGCCAGCAGCGCCTTCGGGACATCGAACACCGGGGAGCTGTTTTTT
CDR3 protein: CASSAFGTSNTGELFF

D gene: NA
J gene: TRBJ2-7
clone size: NA
V gene: TRBV28
CDR3 DNA: TGTGCCAGCAGTTTTGACAGCAAGAGCTCCTACGAGCAGTACTTC
CDR3 protein: CASSFDSKSSYEQYF

D gene: NA
J gene: TRBJ2-5
clone size: NA
V gene: TRBV9
CDR3 DNA: TGTGCCAGCAGCGTAGCTGGCAGACAAGAGACCCAGTACTTC
CDR3 protein: CASSVAGRQETQYF

D gene: NA
J gene: TRBJ2-7
clone size: NA
V gene: TRBV5-1
CDR3 DNA: TGCGCCAGCAGCTTGGAGCCAGTCAGCTCCTACGAGCAGTACTTC
CDR3 protein: CASSLEPVSSYEQYF

D gene: NA
J gene: TRBJ2-5
clone size: once
V gene: TRBV20-1
CDR3 DNA: TGCAGTGCCGCAGGCGGGGGCGCCGGCCACCAAGAGACCCAGTACTTC
CDR3 protein: CSAAGGGAGHQETQYF

D gene: NA
J gene: TRBJ1-1
clone size: NA
V gene: TRBV14
CDR3 DNA: TGTGCCAGCAGCCAAGTACAAGCTGGGGCTTTCTTT
CDR3 protein: CASSQVQAGAFF

D gene: NA
J gene: TRBJ2-7
clone size: NA
V gene: TRBV18
CDR3 DNA: TGTGCCAGCTCACCTCGGGGGGCCGAGCAGTACTTC
CDR3 protein: CASSPRGAEQYF

D gene: NA
J gene: TRBJ2-5
clone size: NA
V gene: TRBV19
CDR3 DNA: TGTGCCAGTAGTATAAGGTCAGGGGAGTCGGAGACCCAGTACTTC
CDR3 protein: CASSIRSGESETQYF

D gene: NA
J gene: TRBJ1-1
clone size: NA
V gene: TRBV9
CDR3 DNA: TGTGCCAGCAGCGCGGGACCCCCGTCCACTGAAGCTTTCTTT
CDR3 protein: CASSAGPPSTEAFF

D gene: NA
J gene: TRBJ1-1
clone size: NA
V gene: TRBV12-3/TRBV12-4
CDR3 DNA: TGTGCCAGCAGCCCCGGCAGGGGAGTACCTTATGAAGCTTTCTTT
CDR3 protein: CASSPGRGVPYEAFF

D gene: NA
J gene: TRBJ1-1
clone size: NA
V gene: TRBV14
CDR3 DNA: TGTGCCAGCAGCCAGATACTCGGGAACACTGAAGCTTTCTTT
CDR3 protein: CASSQILGNTEAFF

D gene: TRBD2
J gene: TRBJ2-3
clone size: NA
V gene: TRBV20-1
CDR3 DNA: TGCAGTGCTAGAGATGCGGGGGACACAGATACGCAGTATTTT
CDR3 protein: CSARDAGDTDTQYF